One T cell receptor beta chain is described in this entry. This entry belongs to a study of T cell responses to AZD1222 COVID-19 vaccine. Repertoires were generated with immunoSEQ multiplex PCR, while TCRdb's copy carries only in-frame clones and drops some. The data hold more than 95,000 clones, with approximately 89% observed a single time. J was trimmed by 6 bases and V by 2 bases; bases with no gene match: 4. This CDR3 has 14 residues. Per the germline V gene, CDR1 is SGHRS and CDR2 is YFSETQ. This clonotype was obtained from an adult who received the MenACWY meningococcal vaccine as a control. The specimen comprised peripheral blood, sampled 28 days after the second dose of the MenACWY control vaccine. V and J are TRBV5-1 and TRBJ1-4; TRBD1 matches at 7 bases. CDR3 sequence: CASSLQGWDEKLFF. The DNA for the CDR3 is TGCGCCAGCAGCTTACAGGGGTGGGATGAAAAACTGTTTTTT. The full variable domain, with the rest looked up from reference TRBV5-1 and TRBJ1-4, is KAGVTQTPRYLIKTRGQQVTLSCSPISGHRSVSWYQQTPGQGLQFLFEYFSETQRNKGNFPGRFSGRQFSNSRSEMNVSTLELGDSALYLCASSLQGWDEKLFFGSGTQLSVL.